The following is a TCR beta chain sequence with its context. Assay used: immunoSEQ multiplex PCR; TCRdb lists only in-frame clones, some missing. The table includes about 250,000 clones, about 85% detected once. This record belongs to a study of blood T cell repertoires in COVID-19. Study-level information: Spain, Italy and the United States supplied samples that represented acute and convalescent COVID-19.

From germline, CDR1 is SGHRS and CDR2 YFSETQ. This CDR3 spans 14 amino acids. The V segment lost 4 bases and the J segment 1 base; nucleotides outside the gene matches: 4. The clonotype was recovered from a woman in her forties or fifties who had recovered from COVID-19. The chain combines TRBV5-1 with TRBJ2-5; 7 bases agree with TRBD1. Source material: PBMCs or T cells enriched from blood (not recorded which). The CDR3 DNA reads as TGCGCCAGCAGCCCGGGACAGTTCCAAGAGACCCAGTACTTC. Amino acid sequence: CASSPGQFQETQYF.